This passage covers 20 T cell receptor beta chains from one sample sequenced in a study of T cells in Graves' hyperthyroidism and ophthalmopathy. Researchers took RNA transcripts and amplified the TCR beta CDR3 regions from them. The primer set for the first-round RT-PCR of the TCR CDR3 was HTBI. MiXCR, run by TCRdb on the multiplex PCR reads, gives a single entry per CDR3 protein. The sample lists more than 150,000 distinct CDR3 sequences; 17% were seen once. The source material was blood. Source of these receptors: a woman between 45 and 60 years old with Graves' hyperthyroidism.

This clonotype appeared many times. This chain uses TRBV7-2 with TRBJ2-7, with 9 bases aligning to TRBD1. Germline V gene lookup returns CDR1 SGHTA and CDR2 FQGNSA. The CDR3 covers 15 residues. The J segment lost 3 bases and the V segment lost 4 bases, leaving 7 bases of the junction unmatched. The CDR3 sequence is CASSSHGTGIYEQYF. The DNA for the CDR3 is TGTGCCAGCAGCTCCCACGGGACAGGGATCTACGAGCAGTACTTC.

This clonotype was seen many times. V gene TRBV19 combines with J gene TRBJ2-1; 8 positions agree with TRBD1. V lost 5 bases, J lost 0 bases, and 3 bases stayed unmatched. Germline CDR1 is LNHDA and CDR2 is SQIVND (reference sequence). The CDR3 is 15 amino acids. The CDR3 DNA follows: TGTGCCAGTAGTCCCGACAGGGGCTCCTACAATGAGCAGTTCTTC. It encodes CASSPDRGSYNEQFF.

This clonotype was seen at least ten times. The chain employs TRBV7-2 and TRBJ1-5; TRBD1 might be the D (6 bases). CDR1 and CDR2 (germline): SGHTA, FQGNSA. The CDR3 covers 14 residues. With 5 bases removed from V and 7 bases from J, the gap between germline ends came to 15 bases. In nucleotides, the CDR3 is TGTGCCAGCAGCCCACAGGGAGTCGGCCAGCCCCAGCATTTT. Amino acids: CASSPQGVGQPQHF.

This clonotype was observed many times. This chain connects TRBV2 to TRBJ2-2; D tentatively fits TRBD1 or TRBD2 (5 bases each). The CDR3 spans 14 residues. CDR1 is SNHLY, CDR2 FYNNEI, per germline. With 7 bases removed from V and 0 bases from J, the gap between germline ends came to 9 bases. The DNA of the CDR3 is TGTGCCAGCAATCTGGGGGCGAACACCGGGGAGCTGTTTTTT. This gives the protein CASNLGANTGELFF. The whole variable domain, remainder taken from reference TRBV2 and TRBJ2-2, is EPEVTQTPSHQVTQMGQEVILRCVPISNHLYFYWYRQILGQKVEFLVSFYNNEISEKSEIFDDQFSVERPDGSNFTLKIRSTKLEDSAMYFCASNLGANTGELFFGEGSRLTVL.

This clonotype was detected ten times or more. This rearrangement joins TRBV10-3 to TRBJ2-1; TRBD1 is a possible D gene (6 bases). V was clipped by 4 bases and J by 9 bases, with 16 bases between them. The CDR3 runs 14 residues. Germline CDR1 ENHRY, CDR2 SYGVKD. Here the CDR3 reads CAISGKDSITEQFF. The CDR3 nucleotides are TGTGCCATCAGTGGCAAGGACAGTATTACTGAGCAGTTCTTC.

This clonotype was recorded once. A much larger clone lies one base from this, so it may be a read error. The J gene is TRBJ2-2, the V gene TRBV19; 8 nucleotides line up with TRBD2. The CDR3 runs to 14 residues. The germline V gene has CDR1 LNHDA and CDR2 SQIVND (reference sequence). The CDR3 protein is CASNIAGRTGELFF. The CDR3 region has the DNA TGTGCCAGTAATATAGCGGGGCGGACCGGGGAGCTGTTTTTT.

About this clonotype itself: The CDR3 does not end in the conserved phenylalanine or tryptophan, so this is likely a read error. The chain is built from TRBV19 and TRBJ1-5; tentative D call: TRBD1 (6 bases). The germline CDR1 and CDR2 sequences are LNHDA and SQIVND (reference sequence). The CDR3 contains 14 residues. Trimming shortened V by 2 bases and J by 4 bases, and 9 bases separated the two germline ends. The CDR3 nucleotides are TGTGCCAGTAGTATACTCACAGGGAATCAGCCCCAGCATCTT. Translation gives CASSILTGNQPQHL.

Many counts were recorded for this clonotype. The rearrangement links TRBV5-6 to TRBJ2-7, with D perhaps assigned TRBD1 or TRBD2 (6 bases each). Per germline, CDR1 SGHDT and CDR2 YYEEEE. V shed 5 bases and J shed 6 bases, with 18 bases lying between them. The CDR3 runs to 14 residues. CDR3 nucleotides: TGTGCCAGCAGGGAGGGTCACAGGGACGGCGAGCAGTACTTC. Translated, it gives CASREGHRDGEQYF.

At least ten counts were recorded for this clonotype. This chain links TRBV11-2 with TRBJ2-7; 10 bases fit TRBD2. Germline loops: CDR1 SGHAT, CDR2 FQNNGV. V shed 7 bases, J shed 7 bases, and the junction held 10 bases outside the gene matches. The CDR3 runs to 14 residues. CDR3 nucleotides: TGTGCCAGCACGTCAGCGGGGGGGCTGGGAGAGCAGTACTTC. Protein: CASTSAGGLGEQYF.

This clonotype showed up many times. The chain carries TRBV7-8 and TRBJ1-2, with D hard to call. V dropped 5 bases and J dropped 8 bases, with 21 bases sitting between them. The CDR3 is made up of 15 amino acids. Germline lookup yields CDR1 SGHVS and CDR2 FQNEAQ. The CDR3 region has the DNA TGTGCCAGCAGCCCAGGCTCCGGGCCCGAAGGAGGCTACACCTTC. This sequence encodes CASSPGSGPEGGYTF.

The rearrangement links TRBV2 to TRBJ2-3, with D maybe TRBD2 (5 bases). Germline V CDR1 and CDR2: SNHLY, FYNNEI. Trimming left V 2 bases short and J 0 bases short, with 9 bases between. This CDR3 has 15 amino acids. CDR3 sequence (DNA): TGTGCCAGCAGTGAAAGGACTCCGAGCACAGATACGCAGTATTTT. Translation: CASSERTPSTDTQYF.

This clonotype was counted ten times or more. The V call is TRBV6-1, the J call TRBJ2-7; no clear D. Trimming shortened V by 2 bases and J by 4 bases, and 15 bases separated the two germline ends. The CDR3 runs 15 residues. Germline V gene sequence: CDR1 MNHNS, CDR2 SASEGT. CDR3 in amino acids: CASSETPGFLYEQYF. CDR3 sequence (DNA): TGTGCCAGCAGTGAAACCCCCGGGTTTCTATACGAGCAGTACTTC.

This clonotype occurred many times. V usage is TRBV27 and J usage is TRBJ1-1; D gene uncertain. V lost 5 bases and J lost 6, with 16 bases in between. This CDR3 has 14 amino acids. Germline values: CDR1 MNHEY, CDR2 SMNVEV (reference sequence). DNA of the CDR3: TGTGCCAGCAGTCGAACCGATCCACTCGCTGAAGCTTTCTTT. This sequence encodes CASSRTDPLAEAFF.

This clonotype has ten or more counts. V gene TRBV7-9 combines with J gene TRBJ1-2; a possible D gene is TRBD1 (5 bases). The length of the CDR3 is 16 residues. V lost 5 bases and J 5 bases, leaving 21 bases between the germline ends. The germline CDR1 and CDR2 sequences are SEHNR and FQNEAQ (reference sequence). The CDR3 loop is CASSVGRAQTHYGYTF. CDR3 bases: TGTGCCAGCAGCGTAGGCAGGGCCCAAACCCATTATGGCTACACCTTC.

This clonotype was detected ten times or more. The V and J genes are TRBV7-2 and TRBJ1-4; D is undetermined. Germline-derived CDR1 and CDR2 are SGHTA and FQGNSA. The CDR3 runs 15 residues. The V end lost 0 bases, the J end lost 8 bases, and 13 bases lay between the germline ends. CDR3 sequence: CASSLAPVRNEKLFF. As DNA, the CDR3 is TGTGCCAGCAGCTTAGCGCCGGTGAGGAACGAAAAACTGTTTTTT.

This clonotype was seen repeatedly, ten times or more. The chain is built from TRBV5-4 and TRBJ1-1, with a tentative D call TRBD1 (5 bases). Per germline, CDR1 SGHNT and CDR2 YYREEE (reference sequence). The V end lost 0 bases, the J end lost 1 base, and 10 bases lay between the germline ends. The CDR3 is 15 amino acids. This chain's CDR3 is CASSLGAQGNTEAFF. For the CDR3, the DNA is TGTGCCAGCAGCTTGGGAGCTCAGGGGAACACTGAAGCTTTCTTT.

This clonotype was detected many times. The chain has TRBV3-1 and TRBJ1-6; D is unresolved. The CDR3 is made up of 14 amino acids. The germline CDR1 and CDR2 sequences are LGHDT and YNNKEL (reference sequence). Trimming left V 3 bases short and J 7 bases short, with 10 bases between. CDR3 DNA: TGTGCCAGCAGCCAGGGCGTACAGAATTCACCCCTCCACTTT. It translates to CASSQGVQNSPLHF.

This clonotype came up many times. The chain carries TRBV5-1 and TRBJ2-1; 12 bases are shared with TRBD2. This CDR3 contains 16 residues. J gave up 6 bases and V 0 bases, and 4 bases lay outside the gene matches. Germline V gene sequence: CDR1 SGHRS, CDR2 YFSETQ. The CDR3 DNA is TGCGCCAGCAGCTTGGAGCCTAGCGGGGGGGCCAATGAGCAGTTCTTC. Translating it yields CASSLEPSGGANEQFF.

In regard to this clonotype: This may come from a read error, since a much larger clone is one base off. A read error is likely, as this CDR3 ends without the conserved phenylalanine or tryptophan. CDR3 in amino acids: CATSDLKNSPLHS. CDR3 bases: TGTGCCACCAGTGATTTAAAGAATTCACCCCTCCACTCT. The chain links TRBV24-1 to TRBJ1-6; D is undetermined. V was pared by 1 base and J by 7 bases, with 4 bases between. The CDR3 sequence is 13 residues long. CDR1 and CDR2 (germline): KGHDR, SFDVKD.

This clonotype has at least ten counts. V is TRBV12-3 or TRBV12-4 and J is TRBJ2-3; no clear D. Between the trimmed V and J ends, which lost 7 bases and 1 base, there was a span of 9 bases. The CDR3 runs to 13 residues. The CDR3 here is CASTHAGTDTQYF. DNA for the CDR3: TGTGCCAGCACCCACGCAGGCACAGATACGCAGTATTTT.